Below are 21 T cell receptor beta chains sequenced from a single sample in a study of vaccination effects on CD4 cells after COVID-19. Their specific antigens are unknown. Clones were sequenced by immunoSEQ multiplex PCR, and TCRdb holds only the in-frame ones, with some missing. This sample yields 30,000 to 40,000 clones, of which approximately 73% are seen a single time; around 25% belongs to the top ten. ViraFEST used viral peptide pools to expand antigen-specific CD4+ T cells before sequencing. The authors isolated CD4+ T cells after 9 to 10 days of culture. Neither prior SARS-CoV-2 infection nor positive nucleocapsid antibodies were present in the vaccine recipients. The input for sequencing was CD4+ T cells from PBMCs cultured with HCoV-OC43 spike peptides, taken before COVID-19 vaccination. Subset given: HCoV-OC43 spike overlapping peptide pool stimulation. The receptors were gathered from a human donor who received a COVID-19 vaccine.

V and J are TRBV29-1 and TRBJ2-7; the D gene is possibly TRBD1 (7 bases). There are 14 residues in the CDR3. Germline V gene data show CDR1 as SQVTM and CDR2 as ANQGSEA. V was pared by 6 bases and J by 0 bases, with 15 bases between. Here the CDR3 DNA reads TGCAGCGTGGCCGGAGGGACAGTCTCCTACGAGCAGTACTTC. It codes for CSVAGGTVSYEQYF.

In this sample, this clone turned up once. V and J are TRBV18 and TRBJ2-7, with TRBD1 identical over 8 bases. V lost 0 bases and J lost 1; bases outside the gene matches: 8. Germline V lookup: CDR1 KGHSH, CDR2 LQKENI. The CDR3 loop spans 17 amino acids. The CDR3 reads CASSPPRDRRASYEQYF. The CDR3, as DNA: TGTGCCAGCTCACCACCGAGGGACAGGCGGGCATCCTACGAGCAGTACTTC.

The rearrangement uses TRBV24-1 and TRBJ2-2; possible D gene TRBD1, 6 bases. V lost 5 bases to trimming and J lost 7 bases, with 16 bases between them. The CDR3 runs 15 residues. The germline gives CDR1 KGHDR, CDR2 SFDVKD. CDR3 DNA: TGTGCCACCAGTGTGTCAGGGGTCCACGGCGGGGAGCTGTTTTTT. Protein: CATSVSGVHGGELFF.

Here the CDR3 reads CASSPSFRERAEAFF. CDR3 nucleotides: TGTGCCAGCAGTCCCTCTTTCAGAGAGAGAGCTGAAGCTTTCTTT. The V gene is TRBV25-1, the J gene TRBJ1-1; no clear D. The CDR3 spans 15 residues. Per the germline V gene, CDR1 is MGHDK and CDR2 is SYGVNS. Deletions cut 5 bases from V and 6 bases from J, with 19 bases between.

V gene TRBV11-2 combines with J gene TRBJ2-5; no clear D. Per germline, CDR1 SGHAT and CDR2 FQNNGV. The germline V and J ends were trimmed by 0 bases and 10 bases, with 15 bases remaining between them. The CDR3 totals 14 residues. The DNA for the CDR3 is TGTGCCAGCAGCTTAGAGGCAGGCATAAGAGGCCAGTACTTC. It translates to CASSLEAGIRGQYF.

This chain uses TRBV6-5 with TRBJ1-6; 10 nucleotides agree with TRBD1. V dropped 2 bases and J dropped 10; count of bases not matched to a gene: 5. This CDR3 is 15 amino acids long. From germline, CDR1 is MNHEY and CDR2 SVGAGI. DNA for the CDR3: TGTGCCAGCAGTTACGGACAGGGGGTAGGATCACCCCTCCACTTT. Translated: CASSYGQGVGSPLHF.

The chain joins TRBV2 to TRBJ1-2, with 7 bases identical to TRBD1. The CDR3 is made up of 15 amino acids. The junction had 5 bases not matched to a gene; V was cut back by 4 bases and J by 0 bases. The germline CDR1 and CDR2 sequences are SNHLY and FYNNEI. The CDR3 sequence is CASSGGDRANYGYTF. The CDR3 bases are TGTGCCAGCAGTGGGGGAGACAGGGCTAACTATGGCTACACCTTC. The entire variable domain, with the rest obtained from reference TRBV2 and TRBJ1-2, is as follows: EPEVTQTPSHQVTQMGQEVILRCVPISNHLYFYWYRQILGQKVEFLVSFYNNEISEKSEIFDDQFSVERPDGSNFTLKIRSTKLEDSAMYFCASSGGDRANYGYTFGSGTRLTVV.

This clone was counted a single time. The chain has TRBV6-5 and TRBJ1-1; TRBD1 agrees at 7 bases. From germline, CDR1 is MNHEY and CDR2 SVGAGI. The CDR3 sequence is 15 residues long. The ends lost 6 bases at V and 5 bases at J; junction bases unmatched: 12. CDR3 residues: CASRPNRGGMTEAFF. The CDR3, as DNA: TGTGCCAGCAGGCCCAACAGGGGAGGGATGACTGAAGCTTTCTTT.

The CDR3 DNA reads as TGTGCCAGCAGTTACCGAATGCAGGGGGGAAATGGCTACACCTTC. Protein: CASSYRMQGGNGYTF. This chain links TRBV6-2 or TRBV6-3 with TRBJ1-2; 7 nucleotides match TRBD1. This CDR3 spans 15 amino acids. Germline values: CDR1 MNHEY, CDR2 SVGEGT. V was clipped by 2 bases and J by 6 bases; unmatched bases: 9.

V and J are TRBV19 and TRBJ2-1; unclear D gene. The V gene lost 3 bases and the J gene lost 1 base, with 4 bases spanning the gap. Germline CDR1 and CDR2: LNHDA and SQIVND (reference sequence). The CDR3 loop spans 13 amino acids. Written as DNA, the CDR3 is TGTGCCAGTAGTATTAAGTCCTACAATGAGCAGTTCTTC. Its protein is CASSIKSYNEQFF.

This rearrangement joins TRBV2 to TRBJ2-4, with a weak D call TRBD2 (5 bases). The CDR3 is made up of 15 amino acids. V shed 6 bases and J shed 7 bases, with 19 bases lying between them. Germline V gives CDR1 SNHLY, CDR2 FYNNEI. The chain's CDR3 is CASSRTAPPNNIQYF. CDR3 DNA sequence: TGTGCCAGCAGCCGGACTGCCCCTCCAAATAACATTCAGTACTTC.

J is TRBJ1-1 and V is TRBV20-1, with a weak D call TRBD1 (5 bases). Germline CDR1 reads DFQATT; CDR2 reads SNEGSKA (reference sequence). The CDR3 has 11 amino acids. CDR3 bases: TGCAAACCCGACAGGAACACTGAAGCTTTCTTT. Its translation: CKPDRNTEAFF.

V and J are TRBV5-1 and TRBJ2-5; D may match TRBD1 or TRBD2 (5 bases each). CDR3 length equals 13 residues. Germline V lookup: CDR1 SGHRS, CDR2 YFSETQ. Trimming took 2 bases from V and 5 from J, leaving 10 bases between them. The CDR3 here is CASSFEGRETQYF. CDR3 in DNA: TGCGCCAGCAGCTTTGAGGGACGGGAGACCCAGTACTTC.

The chain is built from TRBV5-6 and TRBJ1-2; D unresolved. Deletions cut 4 bases from V and 4 bases from J, with 14 bases between. Germline lookup yields CDR1 SGHDT and CDR2 YYEEEE. CDR3 length: 14 amino acids. DNA of the CDR3: TGTGCCAGCAGCCTGTATGGGGTGGCCTATGGCTACACCTTC. Amino acid sequence: CASSLYGVAYGYTF.

The chain joins TRBV6-1 to TRBJ1-3; TRBD1 matches 9 bases. Germline lookup yields CDR1 MNHNS and CDR2 SASEGT. Germline trimming cut 2 bases from V and 8 bases from J; bases unmatched to any gene: 4. This CDR3 has 14 amino acids. The CDR3 bases are TGTGCCAGCAGTGAACCGGGACAGGGAGACACCATATATTTT. Translated: CASSEPGQGDTIYF.

The V and J genes are TRBV11-2 and TRBJ1-3; 10 bases are shared with TRBD1. After removal of 5 bases from V and 4 bases from J, the junction contained 8 bases not matched to a gene. Germline V lookup: CDR1 SGHAT, CDR2 FQNNGV. This CDR3 contains 16 residues. Here the CDR3 reads CASSPRWTGGGNTIYF. CDR3 DNA sequence: TGTGCCAGCAGCCCTCGGTGGACAGGGGGAGGAAACACCATATATTTT.

V usage is TRBV15 and J usage is TRBJ2-7, with 10 bases fitting TRBD1. Germline trimming cut 3 bases from V and 5 bases from J; bases unmatched to any gene: 7. Looked up from germline, CDR1 is LNHNV and CDR2 is YYDKDF (reference sequence). This CDR3 comprises 15 residues. The CDR3 loop is CATSSTWGQGHEQYF. CDR3 DNA sequence: TGTGCCACCAGCAGTACTTGGGGACAGGGGCACGAGCAGTACTTC.

This clone was seen many times. The V and J genes are TRBV27 and TRBJ1-2; D is ambiguous. The CDR3 totals 12 residues. Germline CDR1 MNHEY, CDR2 SMNVEV (reference sequence). With 6 bases removed from V and 5 bases from J, the gap between germline ends came to 10 bases. CDR3 amino acids: CASSLDGYGYTF. CDR3 bases: TGTGCCAGCAGCCTCGACGGGTATGGCTACACCTTC.

The sample holds a few counts of this clone. The V call is TRBV28, the J call TRBJ1-1; TRBD1 might be the D (5 bases). Germline CDR1 is MDHEN and CDR2 is SYDVKM. The CDR3 length is 15 residues. The V end lost 6 bases, the J end lost 1 base, and 15 bases lay between the germline ends. CDR3 loop: CASRTTRDGNTEAFF. CDR3 sequence (DNA): TGTGCCAGCAGGACAACCCGGGACGGGAACACTGAAGCTTTCTTT.

CDR3 nucleotides: TGTGCCAGCAGTTTATTTCGAACGGAGGATACGCAGTATTTT. Translating it yields CASSLFRTEDTQYF. The chain has TRBV27 and TRBJ2-3; D is ambiguous. This CDR3 contains 14 residues. The V gene lost 1 base and the J gene lost 6 bases, with 11 bases spanning the gap. Germline CDR1 is MNHEY and CDR2 is SMNVEV (reference sequence).

The genes are TRBV3-1 (or the pseudogene TRBV3-2) and TRBJ2-7; D is possibly TRBD1 (5 bases). The CDR3 extends over 15 amino acids. CDR1 and CDR2 from the germline V gene are LGHDT and YNNKEL (reference sequence). V was cut by 4 bases and J by 4 bases, with 17 bases left in between. The CDR3 nucleotides read TGTGCCAGCAGCCGGGGCTACCTGGCCCATTACGAGCAGTACTTC. Its translation: CASSRGYLAHYEQYF.